This T cell receptor (beta chain) was identified in a study of shared clonotypes between healthy human individuals. A word on this clone: Its antigen is as yet unknown.

Profiled with immunoSEQ multiplex PCR; TCRdb holds only in-frame clones, not every one. The sample consists of some 2,400,000 clones, around 95% of them appearing once. CDR3 length: 17 residues. In germline, CDR1 is MNHEY, CDR2 SMNVEV (reference sequence). The V gene end was trimmed by 2 bases and the J gene end by 9 bases; junction bases not matched to a gene: 9. Study results and limitations: Shared clonotypes across all four donors exceeded non-shared ones in generation probability. Genetic and exposure-history diversity was limited by the few donors. A few donors shared approximately 5% of their naive CD4 clonotypes.

In the CD4+ fraction, cells were divided into CD45RA+ naive and CD45RA-negative memory subsets. Sequencing was done on a sample of naive CD4+ T cells sorted from blood. Subset reported: CD45RA+ positively selected. This TCR was recovered from a man between 18 and 35 years old in good health. The rearrangement joins TRBV27 to TRBJ1-6; TRBD1 matches 11 bases. The CDR3 loop reads CASSLRPGTGGGSPLHF. The CDR3 DNA reads as TGTGCCAGCAGTTTAAGACCCGGGACAGGGGGTGGTTCACCCCTCCACTTT.